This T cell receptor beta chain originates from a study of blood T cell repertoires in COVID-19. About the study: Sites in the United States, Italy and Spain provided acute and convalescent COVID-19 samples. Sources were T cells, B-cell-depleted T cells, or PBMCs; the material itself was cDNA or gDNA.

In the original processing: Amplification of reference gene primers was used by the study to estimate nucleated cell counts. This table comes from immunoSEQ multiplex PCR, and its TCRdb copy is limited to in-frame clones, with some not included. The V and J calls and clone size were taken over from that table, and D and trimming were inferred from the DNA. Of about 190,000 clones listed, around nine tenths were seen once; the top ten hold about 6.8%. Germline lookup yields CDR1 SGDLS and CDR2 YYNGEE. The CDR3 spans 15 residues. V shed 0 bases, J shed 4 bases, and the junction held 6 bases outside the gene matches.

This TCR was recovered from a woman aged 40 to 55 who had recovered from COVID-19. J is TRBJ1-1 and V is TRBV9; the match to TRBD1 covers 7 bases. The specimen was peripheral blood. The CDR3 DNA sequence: TGTGCCAGCAGCGTAGGACCGACAGGGCCCACTGAAGCTTTCTTT. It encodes CASSVGPTGPTEAFF. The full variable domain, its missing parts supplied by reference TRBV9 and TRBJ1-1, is DSGVTQTPKHLITATGQRVTLRCSPRSGDLSVYWYQQSLDQGLQFLIQYYNGEERAKGNILERFSAQQFPDLHSELNLSSLELGDSALYFCASSVGPTGPTEAFFGQGTRLTVV.